These T cell receptor beta chains were read from a single sample in a study of cytomegalovirus exposure and HLA in healthy donors. This table comes from immunoSEQ multiplex PCR, and its TCRdb copy is limited to in-frame clones, with some not included. The table includes about 120,000 clones, more than 65% detected once. Sequenced sample: PBMCs. These receptor sequences come from a woman younger than 35 in good health and CMV-seronegative. The CDR3 runs from the conserved cysteine through the conserved F or W. D genes are given only for firm matches. Where a row states a size, it is once, few, many or the class of an expanded clone; other rows omit it.

V gene: TRBV5-4; D gene: NA; clone size: few; J gene: TRBJ2-2; CDR3 protein: CASSLASVNTGELFF; CDR3 DNA: TGTGCCAGCAGCTTGGCTAGCGTCAACACCGGGGAGCTGTTTTTT
V gene: TRBV9; D gene: TRBD1; clone size: NA; J gene: TRBJ2-3; CDR3 protein: CASSVRGRTDTQYF; CDR3 DNA: TGTGCCAGCAGCGTCAGGGGGCGCACAGATACGCAGTATTTT
V gene: TRBV7-9; D gene: TRBD1; clone size: NA; J gene: TRBJ2-2; CDR3 protein: CASSIQGAGELFF; CDR3 DNA: TGTGCCAGCAGTATACAGGGGGCCGGGGAGCTGTTTTTT
V gene: TRBV9; D gene: TRBD2; clone size: NA; J gene: TRBJ2-2; CDR3 protein: CASSVESRGVTGELFF; CDR3 DNA: TGTGCCAGCAGCGTAGAGTCCCGGGGGGTCACCGGGGAGCTGTTTTTT
V gene: TRBV5-5; D gene: TRBD1; clone size: once; J gene: TRBJ1-5; CDR3 protein: CASSWGTGVHQPQHF; CDR3 DNA: TGTGCCAGCAGCTGGGGGACAGGGGTACATCAGCCCCAGCATTTT
V gene: TRBV19; D gene: NA; clone size: few; J gene: TRBJ2-7; CDR3 protein: CASRRGPTTYEQYF; CDR3 DNA: TGTGCCAGTAGAAGAGGGCCGACTACCTACGAGCAGTACTTC
V gene: TRBV27; D gene: NA; clone size: NA; J gene: TRBJ1-1; CDR3 protein: CASSPRRLNTEAFF; CDR3 DNA: TGTGCCAGCAGTCCCAGGAGGTTGAACACTGAAGCTTTCTTT
V gene: TRBV5-1; D gene: NA; clone size: NA; J gene: TRBJ2-5; CDR3 protein: CASSARAGIQETQYF; CDR3 DNA: TGCGCCAGCAGCGCCCGGGCAGGGATCCAAGAGACCCAGTACTTC
V gene: TRBV10-3; D gene: TRBD1; clone size: NA; J gene: TRBJ2-7; CDR3 protein: CAISDTRQGAYEQYF; CDR3 DNA: TGTGCCATCAGTGACACAAGACAGGGGGCCTACGAGCAGTACTTC
V gene: TRBV7-9; D gene: NA; clone size: NA; J gene: TRBJ2-6; CDR3 protein: CASAEARGANVLTF; CDR3 DNA: TGTGCCAGCGCTGAGGCCCGTGGGGCCAACGTCCTGACTTTC
V gene: TRBV19; D gene: NA; clone size: NA; J gene: TRBJ2-2; CDR3 protein: CASSISLLAPGELFF; CDR3 DNA: TGTGCCAGTAGTATATCGCTCCTAGCCCCCGGGGAGCTGTTTTTT
V gene: TRBV19; D gene: NA; clone size: NA; J gene: TRBJ1-2; CDR3 protein: CASKETGIKTYYGYTF; CDR3 DNA: TGTGCCAGTAAGGAGACCGGGATCAAGACTTACTATGGCTACACCTTC
V gene: TRBV6-5; D gene: NA; clone size: NA; J gene: TRBJ1-2; CDR3 protein: CASSYGHLNGYTF; CDR3 DNA: TGTGCCAGCAGTTACGGACATTTGAATGGCTACACCTTC
V gene: TRBV19; D gene: NA; clone size: once; J gene: TRBJ1-4; CDR3 protein: CASSMIIGGDGRYNEKLFF; CDR3 DNA: TGTGCCAGTAGTATGATTATTGGAGGCGACGGCAGGTACAATGAAAAACTGTTTTTT
V gene: TRBV19; D gene: TRBD2; clone size: NA; J gene: TRBJ2-5; CDR3 protein: CASSTPTPGGETQYF; CDR3 DNA: TGTGCCAGTAGTACTCCGACACCGGGAGGGGAGACCCAGTACTTC
V gene: TRBV4-2; D gene: NA; clone size: NA; J gene: TRBJ2-3; CDR3 protein: CASSQRGTNTDTQYF; CDR3 DNA: TGTGCCAGCAGCCAACGCGGGACCAACACAGATACGCAGTATTTT
V gene: TRBV5-1; D gene: NA; clone size: NA; J gene: TRBJ1-1; CDR3 protein: CASKSPENTEAFF; CDR3 DNA: TGCGCCAGCAAGTCTCCAGAGAACACTGAAGCTTTCTTT
V gene: TRBV10-3; D gene: NA; clone size: NA; J gene: TRBJ2-7; CDR3 protein: CAISWSGAPSYEQYF; CDR3 DNA: TGTGCCATCAGCTGGTCGGGAGCGCCCTCCTACGAGCAGTACTTC
V gene: TRBV10-2; D gene: NA; clone size: NA; J gene: TRBJ1-1; CDR3 protein: CASAGTLNLNTEAFF; CDR3 DNA: TGCGCCAGCGCCGGGACATTGAACCTGAACACTGAAGCTTTCTTT
V gene: TRBV12-5; D gene: NA; clone size: NA; J gene: TRBJ2-7; CDR3 protein: CASASSLYEQYF; CDR3 DNA: TGTGCTAGTGCCTCTAGTCTCTACGAGCAGTACTTC
V gene: TRBV5-4; D gene: TRBD2; clone size: NA; J gene: TRBJ2-5; CDR3 protein: CASSLVVLAGNQETQYF; CDR3 DNA: TGTGCCAGCAGCTTGGTGGTTCTAGCGGGTAACCAAGAGACCCAGTACTTC
V gene: TRBV11-2; D gene: NA; clone size: NA; J gene: TRBJ1-2; CDR3 protein: CASSLINYGYTF; CDR3 DNA: TGTGCCAGCAGCCTAATCAACTATGGCTACACCTTC
V gene: TRBV7-3; D gene: NA; clone size: NA; J gene: TRBJ1-1; CDR3 protein: CASSLVSSNTEAFF; CDR3 DNA: TGTGCCAGCAGCTTAGTCAGTTCGAACACTGAAGCTTTCTTT
V gene: TRBV2; D gene: TRBD1; clone size: NA; J gene: TRBJ2-7; CDR3 protein: CASSAVRDRGSEQYF; CDR3 DNA: TGTGCCAGCAGTGCGGTTCGGGACAGGGGGAGCGAGCAGTACTTC
V gene: TRBV29-1; D gene: TRBD2; clone size: NA; J gene: TRBJ2-1; CDR3 protein: CSVLPGLHYNEQFF; CDR3 DNA: TGCAGCGTCCTTCCGGGACTACATTACAATGAGCAGTTCTTC
V gene: TRBV27; D gene: NA; clone size: NA; J gene: TRBJ2-7; CDR3 protein: CASLLGGDRLDYEQYF; CDR3 DNA: TGTGCCAGCCTCCTGGGGGGGGACAGGTTAGACTACGAGCAGTACTTC
V gene: TRBV5-1; D gene: NA; clone size: few; J gene: TRBJ2-1; CDR3 protein: CASSGNPSYNEQFF; CDR3 DNA: TGCGCCAGCAGCGGCAATCCCTCCTACAATGAGCAGTTCTTC
V gene: TRBV5-6; D gene: TRBD1; clone size: NA; J gene: TRBJ2-7; CDR3 protein: CASSSGGTGDAEQYF; CDR3 DNA: TGTGCCAGCAGCTCGGGGGGGACAGGGGACGCCGAGCAGTACTTC
V gene: TRBV7-9; D gene: TRBD1; clone size: NA; J gene: TRBJ1-2; CDR3 protein: CASSLAGTDGYTF; CDR3 DNA: TGTGCCAGCAGCTTGGCCGGGACAGATGGCTACACCTTC
V gene: TRBV5-1; D gene: TRBD1; clone size: few; J gene: TRBJ1-2; CDR3 protein: CASSSGTAYGYTF; CDR3 DNA: TGCGCCAGCAGCTCAGGGACAGCCTATGGCTACACCTTC
V gene: TRBV7-3; D gene: TRBD2; clone size: once; J gene: TRBJ2-7; CDR3 protein: CASSLSSGGAGEQYF; CDR3 DNA: TGTGCCAGCAGCTTGAGTAGCGGGGGGGCGGGGGAGCAGTACTTC
V gene: TRBV7-2; D gene: NA; clone size: NA; J gene: TRBJ2-3; CDR3 protein: CASSAARDTQYF; CDR3 DNA: TGTGCCAGCAGTGCTGCCCGGGATACGCAGTATTTT
V gene: TRBV5-8; D gene: NA; clone size: NA; J gene: TRBJ2-5; CDR3 protein: CASSVVFRDTNKWETQYF; CDR3 DNA: TGTGCCAGCAGCGTAGTCTTCCGGGACACTAATAAGTGGGAGACCCAGTACTTC
V gene: TRBV18; D gene: NA; clone size: NA; J gene: TRBJ2-6; CDR3 protein: CASSIQGSGANVLTF; CDR3 DNA: TGTGCCAGCTCAATACAGGGCTCTGGGGCCAACGTCCTGACTTTC
V gene: TRBV4-3; D gene: TRBD2; clone size: NA; J gene: TRBJ2-1; CDR3 protein: CASSQDGPGGGLVNEQFF; CDR3 DNA: TGCGCCAGCAGCCAAGATGGTCCGGGGGGGGGCCTGGTCAATGAGCAGTTCTTC
V gene: TRBV19; D gene: NA; clone size: NA; J gene: TRBJ1-1; CDR3 protein: CASMKGGAGTEAFF; CDR3 DNA: TGTGCCAGTATGAAGGGGGGGGCGGGCACTGAAGCTTTCTTT
V gene: TRBV5-1; D gene: TRBD2; clone size: NA; J gene: TRBJ2-1; CDR3 protein: CASRYGTMDEQFF; CDR3 DNA: TGCGCCAGCAGGTACGGGACTATGGATGAGCAGTTCTTC
V gene: TRBV5-1; D gene: NA; clone size: NA; J gene: TRBJ1-1; CDR3 protein: CASSGIQGENTEAFF; CDR3 DNA: TGCGCCAGCAGCGGAATACAGGGAGAGAACACTGAAGCTTTCTTT
V gene: TRBV5-1; D gene: NA; clone size: NA; J gene: TRBJ1-1; CDR3 protein: CASGGGRTNTEAFF; CDR3 DNA: TGCGCCAGCGGGGGCGGAAGGACGAACACTGAAGCTTTCTTT
V gene: TRBV7-2; D gene: NA; clone size: NA; J gene: TRBJ1-2; CDR3 protein: CASSALSYGYTF; CDR3 DNA: TGTGCCAGCAGCGCGCTGAGTTATGGCTACACCTTC
V gene: TRBV27; D gene: TRBD2; clone size: once; J gene: TRBJ2-3; CDR3 protein: CASSLLASGGTRTDTQYF; CDR3 DNA: TGTGCCAGCAGTTTATTAGCTAGCGGGGGGACCCGCACAGATACGCAGTATTTT
V gene: TRBV4-2; D gene: NA; clone size: few; J gene: TRBJ2-6; CDR3 protein: CASSQDQNSGANGLTF; CDR3 DNA: TGTGCCAGCAGCCAAGATCAGAACTCTGGGGCCAACGGCCTGACTTTC
V gene: TRBV6-5; D gene: NA; clone size: NA; J gene: TRBJ1-5; CDR3 protein: CASSYSASSGQPQHF; CDR3 DNA: TGTGCCAGCAGTTACTCTGCCTCGTCGGGGCAGCCCCAGCATTTT
V gene: TRBV5-6; D gene: TRBD2; clone size: NA; J gene: TRBJ2-5; CDR3 protein: CASSSGGRGETQYF; CDR3 DNA: TGTGCCAGCAGCTCTGGCGGGAGAGGGGAGACCCAGTACTTC
V gene: TRBV11-2; D gene: TRBD1; clone size: NA; J gene: TRBJ1-1; CDR3 protein: CASSAGQGWDTEAFF; CDR3 DNA: TGTGCCAGCAGCGCAGGACAGGGGTGGGACACTGAAGCTTTCTTT
V gene: TRBV6-6; D gene: NA; clone size: NA; J gene: TRBJ1-1; CDR3 protein: CASRQSGENTEAFF; CDR3 DNA: TGTGCCAGCAGACAGTCAGGGGAGAACACTGAAGCTTTCTTT
V gene: TRBV20-1; D gene: NA; clone size: NA; J gene: TRBJ1-2; CDR3 protein: CSAKTGLGYTF; CDR3 DNA: TGCAGTGCCAAGACAGGACTCGGCTACACCTTC
V gene: TRBV10-2; D gene: NA; clone size: NA; J gene: TRBJ1-1; CDR3 protein: CASRDWTGNTEAFF; CDR3 DNA: TGCGCCAGCAGGGACTGGACGGGCAACACTGAAGCTTTCTTT
V gene: TRBV4-2; D gene: NA; clone size: NA; J gene: TRBJ1-3; CDR3 protein: CASSQDRTIAARVYF; CDR3 DNA: TGTGCCAGCAGCCAAGACAGGACTATCGCGGCAAGGGTATATTTT
V gene: TRBV7-8; D gene: NA; clone size: NA; J gene: TRBJ2-7; CDR3 protein: CASSGRGEASYEQYF; CDR3 DNA: TGTGCCAGCAGCGGCAGGGGAGAGGCCTCCTACGAGCAGTACTTC
V gene: TRBV5-6; D gene: TRBD1; clone size: NA; J gene: TRBJ1-2; CDR3 protein: CASSSGTGPYGYTF; CDR3 DNA: TGTGCCAGCAGCTCCGGGACAGGGCCCTATGGCTACACCTTC
V gene: TRBV6-6; D gene: NA; clone size: NA; J gene: TRBJ1-3; CDR3 protein: CASSLSGNTIYF; CDR3 DNA: TGTGCCAGCAGCCTCTCTGGAAACACCATATATTTT
V gene: TRBV6-6; D gene: NA; clone size: NA; J gene: TRBJ1-2; CDR3 protein: CASSYGYRDYTF; CDR3 DNA: TGTGCCAGCAGTTACGGGTACAGGGACTACACCTTC
V gene: TRBV7-2; D gene: TRBD1; clone size: NA; J gene: TRBJ1-2; CDR3 protein: CASSFRTGANYGYTF; CDR3 DNA: TGTGCCAGCAGCTTCCGGACAGGTGCCAACTATGGCTACACCTTC
V gene: TRBV18; D gene: TRBD2; clone size: few; J gene: TRBJ2-7; CDR3 protein: CASSSGTSGSYEQYF; CDR3 DNA: TGTGCCAGCTCATCCGGGACTAGCGGGAGTTACGAGCAGTACTTC
V gene: TRBV5-5; D gene: TRBD2; clone size: NA; J gene: TRBJ2-7; CDR3 protein: CASSSGLATYTNYEQYF; CDR3 DNA: TGTGCCAGCAGCTCGGGACTAGCGACCTACACGAACTACGAGCAGTACTTC
V gene: TRBV2; D gene: NA; clone size: NA; J gene: TRBJ1-6; CDR3 protein: CASKKHPGSPLHF; CDR3 DNA: TGTGCCAGCAAAAAACATCCAGGTTCACCCCTCCACTTT
V gene: TRBV7-9; D gene: TRBD1; clone size: once; J gene: TRBJ2-5; CDR3 protein: CASSLDRGQGLGGETQYF; CDR3 DNA: TGTGCCAGCAGCCTGGACAGGGGGCAAGGTTTGGGTGGCGAGACCCAGTACTTC
V gene: TRBV2; D gene: NA; clone size: few; J gene: TRBJ1-5; CDR3 protein: CASSEGGEQPQHF; CDR3 DNA: TGTGCCAGCAGTGAAGGGGGGGAACAGCCCCAGCATTTT
V gene: TRBV2; D gene: TRBD1; clone size: NA; J gene: TRBJ2-7; CDR3 protein: CANSFRQGPQYF; CDR3 DNA: TGTGCCAACTCATTCAGACAGGGACCCCAGTACTTC